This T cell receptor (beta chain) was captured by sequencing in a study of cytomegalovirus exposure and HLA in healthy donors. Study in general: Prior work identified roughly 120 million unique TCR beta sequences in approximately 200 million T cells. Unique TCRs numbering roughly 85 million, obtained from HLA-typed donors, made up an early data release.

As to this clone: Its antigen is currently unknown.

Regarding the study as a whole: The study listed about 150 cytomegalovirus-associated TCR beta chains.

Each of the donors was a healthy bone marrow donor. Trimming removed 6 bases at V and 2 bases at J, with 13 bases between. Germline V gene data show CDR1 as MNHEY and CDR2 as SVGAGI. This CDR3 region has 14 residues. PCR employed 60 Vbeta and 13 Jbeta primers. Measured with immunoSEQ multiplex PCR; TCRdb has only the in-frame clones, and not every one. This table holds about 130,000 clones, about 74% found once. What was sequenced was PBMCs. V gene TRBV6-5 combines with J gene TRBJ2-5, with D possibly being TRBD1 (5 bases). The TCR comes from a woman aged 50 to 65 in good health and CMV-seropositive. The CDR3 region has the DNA TGTGCCAGCAGAGGCACAGGCCTTCAAGAGACCCAGTACTTC. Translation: CASRGTGLQETQYF.